The rows below give T cell receptor beta chains drawn from one sample of a study of CD8 T cells in ankylosing spondylitis. One entry per CDR3 protein results from TCRdb running MiXCR on the 5' RACE reads. The sample records fewer than 250,000 distinct CDR3 sequences, about 11% being singletons. Sequenced sample: blood, either unsorted or a sorted T cell fraction (not recorded which). These receptors were taken from a male donor with ankylosing spondylitis or in good health (not recorded which). Both conserved end residues are part of each CDR3. The D gene is left open where the match is weak. Some rows mark clone size as missing; the rest say once, few, many or name a class of expanded clone.

TRBD1,TRBJ2-3,many,TRBV28,CASETGEVNTQYF,TGTGCCAGCGAGACAGGGGAGGTGAATACGCAGTATTTT
NA,TRBJ1-1,NA,TRBV7-3,CASSLWWAPERSGYTEAFF,TGTGCCAGCAGCTTATGGTGGGCTCCGGAGCGTTCGGGCTACACTGAAGCTTTCTTT
TRBD1,TRBJ1-5,many,TRBV20-1,CSARDRDRGGNQPQHF,TGCAGTGCTAGAGATCGGGACAGAGGAGGCAATCAGCCCCAGCATTTT
NA,TRBJ2-1,NA,TRBV20-1,CSATRTGIPANEQFF,TGCAGTGCTACCCGAACAGGGATTCCGGCCAATGAGCAGTTCTTC
TRBD2,TRBJ2-1,many,TRBV5-1,CASSPGTSGGGYNEQFF,TGCGCCAGCAGCCCTGGGACTAGCGGGGGAGGGTACAATGAGCAGTTCTTC
NA,TRBJ2-5,many,TRBV7-2,CASSVSTGTQYF,TGTGCCAGCAGCGTTTCCACGGGGACCCAGTACTTC
TRBD1,TRBJ2-1,many,TRBV5-1,CASSWGTGSPGTDNEQFF,TGCGCCAGCAGCTGGGGGACAGGGTCCCCCGGAACGGACAATGAGCAGTTCTTC
NA,TRBJ2-7,few,TRBV5-1,CASSRTPNHEQYF,TGCGCCAGCAGCCGGACGCCTAACCACGAGCAGTACTTC
TRBD1,TRBJ2-5,NA,TRBV5-6,CASSLVGQGQETQYF,TGTGCCAGCAGCTTGGTGGGACAGGGCCAAGAGACCCAGTACTTC
TRBD1,TRBJ2-7,many,TRBV5-1,CASSSGTGGYEQYF,TGCGCCAGCAGCTCCGGGACAGGGGGCTACGAGCAGTACTTC
TRBD2,TRBJ2-1,NA,TRBV5-1,CASSLVSGGTNEQFF,TGCGCCAGCAGCTTGGTTAGCGGGGGCACCAATGAGCAGTTCTTC
NA,TRBJ2-7,few,TRBV5-6,CASSNRAPRGHEQYF,TGTGCCAGCAGCAACCGCGCGCCAAGGGGCCACGAGCAGTACTTC
NA,TRBJ1-1,many,TRBV7-6,CASTPGTTNTEAFF,TGTGCCAGCACCCCCGGGACGACTAACACTGAAGCTTTCTTT
NA,TRBJ1-1,many,TRBV3-1,CASSRGDTEAFF,TGTGCCAGCAGCCGAGGGGACACTGAAGCTTTCTTT
NA,TRBJ2-3,many,TRBV29-1,CSVEVTGDTQYF,TGCAGCGTTGAAGTAACGGGAGACACGCAGTATTTT
NA,TRBJ2-3,NA,TRBV6-4,CATSSQAGTDTQYF,TGTGCCACGTCGTCACAGGCAGGCACAGATACGCAGTATTTT
NA,TRBJ2-5,NA,TRBV20-1,CSARPLLIQVLETQYF,TGCAGTGCTAGACCACTTCTAATACAGGTTCTGGAGACCCAGTACTTC
TRBD1,TRBJ1-6,many,TRBV5-6,CASSLGTGENSPLHF,TGTGCCAGCAGCTTGGGGACAGGAGAGAATTCACCCCTCCACTTT
TRBD1,TRBJ1-5,many,TRBV20-1,CSAPRGGVGTGSQPQHF,TGCAGTGCTCCCAGGGGCGGCGTCGGGACAGGGAGTCAGCCCCAGCATTTT
TRBD2,TRBJ2-7,few,TRBV11-2,CASSLLAGVSYEQYF,TGTGCCAGCAGCTTGCTAGCGGGGGTATCCTACGAGCAGTACTTC
NA,TRBJ2-2,many,TRBV11-2,CASSLEPEAANTGELFF,TGTGCCAGCAGCTTAGAGCCTGAGGCGGCGAACACCGGGGAGCTGTTTTTT
NA,TRBJ2-7,many,TRBV25-1,CASSSSGQAPYEQYF,TGTGCCAGCAGCAGTTCGGGACAAGCTCCCTACGAGCAGTACTTC
TRBD1,TRBJ2-7,NA,TRBV27,CASSLRDRVSYEQYF,TGTGCCAGCAGTTTGAGGGACAGGGTGAGCTACGAGCAGTACTTC
NA,TRBJ2-3,many,TRBV5-1,CASSLQQSTDTQYF,TGCGCCAGCAGCTTACAGCAGAGCACAGATACGCAGTATTTT
TRBD2,TRBJ2-1,many,TRBV3-1,CASSQDLSGGPNNEQFF,TGTGCCAGCAGCCAAGACCTATCGGGGGGGCCTAACAATGAGCAGTTCTTC
NA,TRBJ1-5,many,TRBV5-1,CASSPSGGISNQPQHF,TGCGCCAGCAGCCCCTCGGGAGGGATCAGCAATCAGCCCCAGCATTTT
NA,TRBJ1-5,few,TRBV20-1,CSLMGSGNQPQHF,TGCAGCCTTATGGGGTCGGGCAATCAGCCCCAGCATTTT
TRBD1,TRBJ2-2,NA,TRBV11-2,CASSRYPGTGSTNTGELFF,TGTGCCAGCAGCCGCTATCCCGGGACAGGTAGCACGAACACCGGGGAGCTGTTTTTT
NA,TRBJ1-5,NA,TRBV15,CATSREGVRVSRESNQPQHF,TGTGCCACCAGCAGAGAGGGGGTTAGAGTTTCCAGGGAAAGCAATCAGCCCCAGCATTTT
NA,TRBJ2-6,many,TRBV5-6,CASSLFGANVLTF,TGTGCCAGCAGCTTGTTCGGGGCCAACGTCCTGACTTTC
TRBD1,TRBJ1-5,many,TRBV20-1,CSAADRGPEQPQHF,TGCAGTGCTGCGGACAGGGGGCCGGAACAGCCCCAGCATTTT
NA,TRBJ2-5,many,TRBV24-1,CATSRSNQETQYF,TGTGCCACTTCCAGGAGTAACCAAGAGACCCAGTACTTC
TRBD2,TRBJ2-1,many,TRBV7-2,CAVGLAGESEQFF,TGTGCTGTGGGATTAGCGGGGGAGTCCGAGCAGTTCTTC
TRBD2,TRBJ2-3,many,TRBV24-1,CATSDRLAGGYDTQYF,TGTGCCACCAGTGATCGACTAGCGGGGGGTTACGATACGCAGTATTTT
TRBD1,TRBJ2-7,few,TRBV29-1,CSVAPGQGSYEQYF,TGCAGCGTCGCTCCGGGACAGGGGTCCTACGAGCAGTACTTC
TRBD2,TRBJ2-2,few,TRBV20-1,CSAVQGTSGTAGELFF,TGCAGTGCTGTACAGGGGACTAGCGGAACCGCCGGGGAGCTGTTTTTT
TRBD1,TRBJ1-2,many,TRBV5-1,CASAKATGGDGYTF,TGCGCCAGCGCGAAGGCCACAGGGGGCGATGGCTACACCTTC
TRBD2,TRBJ2-3,many,TRBV7-2,CASSTNLAGDTDTQYF,TGTGCCAGCAGCACGAACCTAGCGGGGGACACAGATACGCAGTATTTT
NA,TRBJ2-2,NA,TRBV14,CARSQARAGELFF,TGTGCCCGCAGCCAAGCCCGAGCCGGGGAGCTGTTTTTT
NA,TRBJ1-1,many,TRBV5-1,CASSIRENTEAFF,TGCGCCAGCAGCATCAGAGAGAACACTGAAGCTTTCTTT
NA,TRBJ2-5,many,TRBV14,CASSQALILASQETQYF,TGTGCCAGCAGCCAGGCACTAATCCTAGCGAGCCAAGAGACCCAGTACTTC
NA,TRBJ1-3,many,TRBV20-1,CSASSGQYGNTIYF,TGCAGTGCTAGTTCTGGACAATATGGAAACACCATATATTTT
NA,TRBJ2-3,few,TRBV7-9,CASSPGDSGRGDTQYF,TGTGCCAGCAGCCCCGGAGATAGCGGCCGGGGGGATACGCAGTATTTT